This T cell receptor beta chain derives from a study of monozygotic twins with inflammatory bowel disease. Study-level findings and limits: The analysis failed to separate different T cell subtypes. Findings did not support one strong IBD-associated signal or clonotype.

With respect to this clonotype: What it recognizes is unknown.

Researchers used about 3,500 ng of total RNA for each TCR library. Via template switching, UMIs carrying a 6-nucleotide sample barcode were introduced. TCRdb reprocessed the 5' RACE reads and reports one entry per CDR3 protein, with no DNA. The sample data list about 450,000 distinct CDR3 sequences. This CDR3 has 11 amino acids. CDR1 and CDR2 from the germline V gene are SGDLS and YYNGEE. The sequence was collected from a human donor with ulcerative colitis or Crohn's disease, or a healthy co-twin of an affected twin (not recorded which). Sequences were obtained from blood. This chain joins TRBV9 and TRBJ2-2. CDR3 residues: CASSKAGELFF.